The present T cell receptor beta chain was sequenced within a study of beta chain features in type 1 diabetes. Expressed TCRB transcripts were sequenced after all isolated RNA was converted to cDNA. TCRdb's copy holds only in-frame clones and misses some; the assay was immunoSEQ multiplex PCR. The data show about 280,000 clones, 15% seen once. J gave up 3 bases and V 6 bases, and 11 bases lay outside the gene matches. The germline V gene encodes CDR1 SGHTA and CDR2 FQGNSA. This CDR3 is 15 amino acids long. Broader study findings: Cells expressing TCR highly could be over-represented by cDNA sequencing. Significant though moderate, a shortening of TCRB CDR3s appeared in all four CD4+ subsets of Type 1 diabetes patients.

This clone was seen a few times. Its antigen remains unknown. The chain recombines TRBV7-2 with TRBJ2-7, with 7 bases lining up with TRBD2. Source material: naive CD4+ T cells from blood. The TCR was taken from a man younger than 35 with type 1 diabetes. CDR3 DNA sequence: TGTGCCAGCAGTGGGTGGGGCGGGGGTGTCTACGAGCAGTACTTC. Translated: CASSGWGGGVYEQYF.